These T cell receptor beta chains were read from a single sample in a study of blood T cell repertoires in COVID-19. Sequenced by immunoSEQ multiplex PCR; TCRdb stores in-frame clones only, minus some. The sample includes around 170,000 clones, roughly 75% of them seen just once. Sequenced material: peripheral blood. These TCRs come from a man between 65 and 79 years old with active or convalescent COVID-19. Both conserved end residues are part of each CDR3. A D gene is named only where the DNA matches it firmly. Size values are once, few and many counts, or a class for expanded clones, and some rows have none.

d_call: .; v_call: TRBV2; j_call: TRBJ1-5; clone_size: .; cdr3_length: 13; cdr3_nt: TGTGCCAGCAGCTACAGCTCCAATCAGCCCCAGCATTTT; cdr3_aa: CASSYSSNQPQHF
d_call: TRBD1; v_call: TRBV15; j_call: TRBJ1-5; clone_size: .; cdr3_length: 15; cdr3_nt: TGTGCCACCAGCGGAGAAGGACAGGGAGTCCAGCCCCAGCATTTT; cdr3_aa: CATSGEGQGVQPQHF
d_call: .; v_call: TRBV2; j_call: TRBJ2-7; clone_size: .; cdr3_length: 14; cdr3_nt: TGTGCCAGCAGTGGGGCAGGGTGGTCCTACGAGCAGTACTTC; cdr3_aa: CASSGAGWSYEQYF
d_call: .; v_call: TRBV7-9; j_call: TRBJ1-5; clone_size: .; cdr3_length: 16; cdr3_nt: TGTGCCAGCAGCTTATCGGGTGGGGCTGGCAATCAGCCCCAGCATTTT; cdr3_aa: CASSLSGGAGNQPQHF
d_call: TRBD1; v_call: TRBV5-1; j_call: TRBJ1-1; clone_size: few; cdr3_length: 15; cdr3_nt: TGCGCCAGCAGCTTGGGGACCGGGACAGGGACTTTGTCTACCTTT; cdr3_aa: CASSLGTGTGTLSTF
d_call: TRBD2; v_call: TRBV7-2; j_call: TRBJ2-5; clone_size: .; cdr3_length: 15; cdr3_nt: TGTGCCAGCAGCTTAGAAGGGACTAGTAGCGAGACCCAGTACTTC; cdr3_aa: CASSLEGTSSETQYF
d_call: TRBD2; v_call: TRBV7-2; j_call: TRBJ2-1; clone_size: .; cdr3_length: 16; cdr3_nt: TGTGCCAGCAGCTTAGGGACTAGCGGGAGCTGGGGTGAGCAGTTCTTC; cdr3_aa: CASSLGTSGSWGEQFF
d_call: TRBD1; v_call: TRBV11-2; j_call: TRBJ1-6; clone_size: .; cdr3_length: 17; cdr3_nt: TGTGCCAGCAGCCCTGTTAGGGACAGGGCGAATAATTCACCCCTCCACTTT; cdr3_aa: CASSPVRDRANNSPLHF
d_call: .; v_call: TRBV5-4; j_call: TRBJ1-2; clone_size: .; cdr3_length: 14; cdr3_nt: TGTGCCAGCAGCTTGACAGGGAGTCCGGGTGGCTACACCTTC; cdr3_aa: CASSLTGSPGGYTF
d_call: .; v_call: TRBV4-1; j_call: TRBJ2-5; clone_size: .; cdr3_length: 14; cdr3_nt: TGCGCCAGCAGCCAAGGAGTAGCACTTAGGACCCAGTACTTC; cdr3_aa: CASSQGVALRTQYF
d_call: TRBD1; v_call: TRBV27; j_call: TRBJ2-3; clone_size: .; cdr3_length: 16; cdr3_nt: TGTGCCAGCAGTCAATACAGGGGCAGGAAGACAGATACGCAGTATTTT; cdr3_aa: CASSQYRGRKTDTQYF
d_call: .; v_call: TRBV11-2; j_call: TRBJ1-2; clone_size: .; cdr3_length: 12; cdr3_nt: TGTGCCAGCAGCCCAACTGACTATGGCTACACCTTC; cdr3_aa: CASSPTDYGYTF
d_call: .; v_call: TRBV2; j_call: TRBJ1-3; clone_size: .; cdr3_length: 13; cdr3_nt: TGTGCCAGCAGGCCAACTACTGGAAACACCATATATTTT; cdr3_aa: CASRPTTGNTIYF
d_call: TRBD2; v_call: TRBV5-6; j_call: TRBJ2-3; clone_size: .; cdr3_length: 15; cdr3_nt: TGTGCCAGCAGCCCTACTAGCGGGAGCACAGATACGCAGTATTTT; cdr3_aa: CASSPTSGSTDTQYF
d_call: .; v_call: TRBV3-1/TRBV3-2; j_call: TRBJ1-1; clone_size: .; cdr3_length: 12; cdr3_nt: TGTGCCAGCAGCCATGCAGGGGAGGAAGCTTTCTTT; cdr3_aa: CASSHAGEEAFF
d_call: .; v_call: TRBV27; j_call: TRBJ2-3; clone_size: .; cdr3_length: 15; cdr3_nt: TGTGCCAGCAGTTTAAGCGGCGGGATACCGAGTACGCAGTATTTT; cdr3_aa: CASSLSGGIPSTQYF
d_call: .; v_call: TRBV7-7; j_call: TRBJ2-5; clone_size: .; cdr3_length: 15; cdr3_nt: TGTGCCAGCTCCCAGAAATGGGCGGGGCAAGAGACCCAGTACTTC; cdr3_aa: CASSQKWAGQETQYF
d_call: .; v_call: TRBV5-1; j_call: TRBJ2-3; clone_size: .; cdr3_length: 16; cdr3_nt: TGCGCCAGCAGCTTGGCCGGGGAAGGTATCTCAGATACGCAGTATTTT; cdr3_aa: CASSLAGEGISDTQYF
d_call: .; v_call: TRBV19; j_call: TRBJ1-2; clone_size: .; cdr3_length: 14; cdr3_nt: TGTGCCAGTACCCGGGAAGGCGGAGACTATGGCTACACCTTC; cdr3_aa: CASTREGGDYGYTF
d_call: .; v_call: TRBV7-2; j_call: TRBJ2-3; clone_size: .; cdr3_length: 12; cdr3_nt: TGTGCCAGCAGCTTTTTCGGGGATACGCAGTATTTT; cdr3_aa: CASSFFGDTQYF
d_call: TRBD1; v_call: TRBV7-8; j_call: TRBJ1-5; clone_size: .; cdr3_length: 17; cdr3_nt: TGTGCCAGCAGCTTAGCGCAGGGACAGGGTATGGTACAGCCCCAGCATTTT; cdr3_aa: CASSLAQGQGMVQPQHF
d_call: TRBD1; v_call: TRBV11-2; j_call: TRBJ2-7; clone_size: once; cdr3_length: 16; cdr3_nt: TGTGCCAGCAGCTTAAGTTCTGGACAGGGGTGGGACGAGCAGTACTTC; cdr3_aa: CASSLSSGQGWDEQYF
d_call: TRBD1; v_call: TRBV6-2/TRBV6-3; j_call: TRBJ1-2; clone_size: .; cdr3_length: 15; cdr3_nt: TGTGCCAGCAGTTACTCCGGGACAGGGGTAGTCGGCTACACCTTC; cdr3_aa: CASSYSGTGVVGYTF
d_call: TRBD2; v_call: TRBV6-1; j_call: TRBJ2-3; clone_size: .; cdr3_length: 17; cdr3_nt: TGTGCCAGCAGTGAAGACCCACTAGCGAGGTACCCAGATACGCAGTATTTT; cdr3_aa: CASSEDPLARYPDTQYF
d_call: TRBD2; v_call: TRBV6-2/TRBV6-3; j_call: TRBJ2-5; clone_size: .; cdr3_length: 16; cdr3_nt: TGTGCCAGCAGTTACAATAGCGGGGGGACCAAAGAGACCCAGTACTTC; cdr3_aa: CASSYNSGGTKETQYF
d_call: .; v_call: TRBV9; j_call: TRBJ2-3; clone_size: .; cdr3_length: 14; cdr3_nt: TGTGCCAGCAGCGGGGGGGGCGTCCGCGATACGCAGTATTTT; cdr3_aa: CASSGGGVRDTQYF
d_call: .; v_call: TRBV4-1; j_call: TRBJ1-4; clone_size: .; cdr3_length: 15; cdr3_nt: TGCGCCAGCAGCCAATTTTTTACAACTAATGAAAAACTGTTTTTT; cdr3_aa: CASSQFFTTNEKLFF
d_call: TRBD2; v_call: TRBV2; j_call: TRBJ2-5; clone_size: .; cdr3_length: 15; cdr3_nt: TGTGCCAGCGGAGGGGGACTAGCGGGAGTAGAGACCCAGTACTTC; cdr3_aa: CASGGGLAGVETQYF
d_call: TRBD1; v_call: TRBV6-1; j_call: TRBJ2-1; clone_size: .; cdr3_length: 18; cdr3_nt: TGTGCCAGCAGTGAAGCGCTTCTGGGACAGGGTACCTACAATGAGCAGTTCTTC; cdr3_aa: CASSEALLGQGTYNEQFF